Listed below are T cell receptor beta chains from one sample, sequenced in a study of cytomegalovirus exposure and HLA in healthy donors. Libraries were prepared by immunoSEQ multiplex PCR; TCRdb keeps only in-frame clonotypes and omits some of them. Here the sample table reports over 75,000 clones. Sequencing used PBMCs. These receptors were obtained from a man over 45 in good health and CMV-seronegative. CDR3s include the opening cysteine and the closing phenylalanine or tryptophan.

j_call v_call cdr3_aa
TRBJ1-1 TRBV19 CASSPRTGPNTEAFF
TRBJ1-5 TRBV28 CASSPSGQGGQAQHF
TRBJ1-5 TRBV28 CASSSLDGNQPQHF
TRBJ1-1 TRBV5-1 CASSLARRDGEAFF
TRBJ1-1 TRBV5-4 CASSMEGRNTEAFF
TRBJ2-7 TRBV7-9 CASSLRVDRGRSYEQYF
TRBJ1-6 TRBV14 CASSQDQGVPPLHF
TRBJ1-5 TRBV7-2 CASSSKDSFRNQPQHF
TRBJ1-1 TRBV7-9 CASSLPTGMNTEAFF
TRBJ1-2 TRBV29-1 CSVEDAMRTGGGYTF
TRBJ2-4 TRBV7-3 CASSSSLAGGRVIQYF